This T cell receptor (beta chain) was sequenced during a study of cytomegalovirus exposure and HLA in healthy donors. Whole-study context: In terms of ancestry, the Caucasian-associated cluster contained 75% to 90% of the approximately 420 genotyped donors.

Vbeta (60) and Jbeta (13) primers were used in the PCR. Measured with immunoSEQ multiplex PCR; TCRdb has only the in-frame clones, and not every one. The data hold under 110,000 clones, with roughly 82% observed a single time. V lost 0 bases and J 5 bases, leaving 17 bases between the germline ends. This CDR3 region has 16 residues. Germline V gene sequence: CDR1 MGHDK, CDR2 SYGVNS. The J gene is TRBJ2-7, the V gene TRBV25-1; D unresolved. Material for sequencing was PBMCs. The receptor's source is a male donor in good health and CMV-seropositive. CDR3 nucleotide sequence: TGTGCCAGCAGTGAATATTTAGTAATAGGCGGCGACGAGCAGTACTTC. This encodes CASSEYLVIGGDEQYF.